The T cell receptor (beta chain) described here comes from a study of blood T cell repertoires in COVID-19. Whole-study context: T cells, B-cell-depleted T cells, or PBMCs provided the cDNA or gDNA that served as material.

The CDR3 covers 16 residues. The germline gives CDR1 KGHDR, CDR2 SFDVKD. The germline V and J ends were trimmed by 0 bases and 1 base, with 9 bases remaining between them. The protocol was immunoSEQ multiplex PCR, while the TCRdb copy is restricted to in-frame clones and leaves out a portion. The data hold 400,000 or so clones, with around 89% observed a single time. The sequenced material came from PBMCs or T cells enriched from blood (not recorded which). The chain has TRBV24-1 and TRBJ2-1; TRBD1 might be the D (6 bases). The TCR was taken from a man aged 25 to 40 who had recovered from COVID-19. CDR3: CATSDLRQGSYNEQFF. CDR3 sequence (DNA): TGTGCCACCAGTGATTTGCGGCAGGGGTCCTACAATGAGCAGTTCTTC.